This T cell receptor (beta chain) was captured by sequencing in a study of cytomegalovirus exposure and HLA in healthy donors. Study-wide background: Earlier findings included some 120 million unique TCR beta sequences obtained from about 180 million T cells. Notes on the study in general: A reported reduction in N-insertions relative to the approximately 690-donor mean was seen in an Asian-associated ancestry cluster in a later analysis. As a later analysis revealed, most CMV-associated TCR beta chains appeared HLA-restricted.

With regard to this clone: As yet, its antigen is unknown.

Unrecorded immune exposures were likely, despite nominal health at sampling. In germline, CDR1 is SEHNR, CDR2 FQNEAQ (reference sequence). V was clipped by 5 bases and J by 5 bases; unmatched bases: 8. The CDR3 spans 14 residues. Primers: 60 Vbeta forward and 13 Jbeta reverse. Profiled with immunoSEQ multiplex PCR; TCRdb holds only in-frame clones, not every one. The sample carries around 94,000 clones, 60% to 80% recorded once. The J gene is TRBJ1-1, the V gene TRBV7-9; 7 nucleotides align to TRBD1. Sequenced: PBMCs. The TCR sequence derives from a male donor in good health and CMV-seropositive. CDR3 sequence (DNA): TGTGCCAGCAGCGTAGGGGGCAGGGATACTGAAGCTTTCTTT. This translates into CASSVGGRDTEAFF.